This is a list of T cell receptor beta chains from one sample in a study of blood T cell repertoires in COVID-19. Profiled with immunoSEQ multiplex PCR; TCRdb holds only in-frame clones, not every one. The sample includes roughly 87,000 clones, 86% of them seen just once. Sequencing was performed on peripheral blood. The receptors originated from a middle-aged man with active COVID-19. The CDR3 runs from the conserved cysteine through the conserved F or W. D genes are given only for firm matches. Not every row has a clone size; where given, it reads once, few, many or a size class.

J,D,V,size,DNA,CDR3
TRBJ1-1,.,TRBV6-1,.,TGTGCCAGCAGTGAAGCCCACCAAAGACAGAACACTGAAGCTTTCTTT,CASSEAHQRQNTEAFF
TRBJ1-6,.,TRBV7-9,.,TGTGCCAGCAGCTTTCCAGGCGAGCCCCTCCACTTT,CASSFPGEPLHF
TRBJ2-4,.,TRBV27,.,TGTGCCAGCAGTTTACGGACTCAAAACATTCAGTACTTC,CASSLRTQNIQYF
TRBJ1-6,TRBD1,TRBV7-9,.,TGTGCCAGCAGCCCGGGGGGACAGGGGACACCCCTCCACTTT,CASSPGGQGTPLHF
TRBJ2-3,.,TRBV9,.,TGTGCCAGCAGCACATCCCCAGGGGCTGGGGTAGGAGATACGCAGTATTTT,CASSTSPGAGVGDTQYF
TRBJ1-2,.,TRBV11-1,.,TGTGCCAGCAGCTTAACAAGTAACTATGGCTACACCTTC,CASSLTSNYGYTF
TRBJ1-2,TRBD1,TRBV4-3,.,TGCGCCAGCAGCCTCGCAATTTCCACAGGGGACTATGGCTACACCTTC,CASSLAISTGDYGYTF
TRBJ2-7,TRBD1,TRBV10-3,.,TGTGCCTCGACAGGGGAAGTGACCTACGAGCAGTACTTC,CASTGEVTYEQYF
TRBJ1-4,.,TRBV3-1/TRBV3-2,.,TGTGCCAGCAGCCAAGGACCTTCGGGTGAAAAACTGTTTTTT,CASSQGPSGEKLFF
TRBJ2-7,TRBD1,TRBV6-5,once,TGTGCCAGCAGTCTAGGGACAGCGTCCTACGAGCAGTACTTC,CASSLGTASYEQYF
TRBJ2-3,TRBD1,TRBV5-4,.,TGTGCCAGCAGCTTTGCCTTACAGGGGGCAAGCACAGATACGCAGTATTTT,CASSFALQGASTDTQYF
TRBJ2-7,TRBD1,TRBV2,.,TGTGCCAGCAGGGGGACAGGGGAAAACGAGCAGTACTTC,CASRGTGENEQYF
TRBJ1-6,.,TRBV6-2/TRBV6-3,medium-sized,TGTGCCAGCAGTTACTCGATGGAGGGTGGATCACCCCTCCACTTT,CASSYSMEGGSPLHF
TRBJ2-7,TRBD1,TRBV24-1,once,TGTGCCACCAGTGAACGACTTACAGGGGGCGAGCAGTACTTC,CATSERLTGGEQYF
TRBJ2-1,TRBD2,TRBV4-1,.,TGCGCCAGCAGCCATCCCGGGACTAGCGGGGGTGCTAGCTCCTACAATGAGCAGTTCTTC,CASSHPGTSGGASSYNEQFF
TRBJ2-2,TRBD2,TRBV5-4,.,TGTGCCAGCAGCTTCGGACTAGCGGGAAACACCGGGGAGCTGTTTTTT,CASSFGLAGNTGELFF
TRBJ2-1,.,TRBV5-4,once,TGTGCCAGCAGCACCGGGGGGCCATTGAAGGCCAATGAGCAGTTCTTC,CASSTGGPLKANEQFF
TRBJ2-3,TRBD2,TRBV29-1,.,TGCAGCGTGGAACTTCGGGGGGGAACGCAGTATTTT,CSVELRGGTQYF
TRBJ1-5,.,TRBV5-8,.,TGTGCCAGCAGCCCGGGTTCCCTATCAGGGAATCAGCCCCAGCATTTT,CASSPGSLSGNQPQHF
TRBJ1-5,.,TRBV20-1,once,TGCAGTGCTAGTACGGGGGATCAGCCCCAGCATTTT,CSASTGDQPQHF
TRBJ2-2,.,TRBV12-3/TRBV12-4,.,TGTGCCAGCAGTTTGAGGAACACCGGGGAGCTGTTTTTT,CASSLRNTGELFF
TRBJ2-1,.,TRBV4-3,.,TGCGCCAGCAGCCAAGCGACTAGCTCCTACAATGAGCAGTTCTTC,CASSQATSSYNEQFF
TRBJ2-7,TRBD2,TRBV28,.,TGTGCCAGCAGTGCCCCTAGCGGGACTTCCTACGAGCAGTACTTC,CASSAPSGTSYEQYF
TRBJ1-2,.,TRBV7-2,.,TGTGCCAGCAGCTTAAGGCAGGGGCCCTCGGATGGCTACACCTTC,CASSLRQGPSDGYTF
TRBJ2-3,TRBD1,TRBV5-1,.,TGCGCCAGCAGCTCCGGGACAGACAGAAGCACAGATACGCAGTATTTT,CASSSGTDRSTDTQYF
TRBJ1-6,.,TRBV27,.,TGTGCCAGCAGTTTACTAGGACAGCTCCATTCACCCCTCCACTTT,CASSLLGQLHSPLHF
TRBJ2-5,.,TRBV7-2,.,TGTGCCAGCAGCCTGCTCCGGTTAAAAGAGACCCAGTACTTC,CASSLLRLKETQYF
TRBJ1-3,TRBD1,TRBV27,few,TGTGCCAGCAGTGATCGGGACAGTGCGGGAAACACCATATATTTT,CASSDRDSAGNTIYF
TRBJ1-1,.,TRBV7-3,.,TGTGCCAGCAGCCCTTCGACAGGACACACTGAAGCTTTCTTT,CASSPSTGHTEAFF
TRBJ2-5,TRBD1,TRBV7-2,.,TGTGCCAGCACCCCCGACAGGGCAAGCGGGACCCAGTACTTC,CASTPDRASGTQYF
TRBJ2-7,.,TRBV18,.,TGTGCCAGCTCCCCTAGGGAGGTCCACGAGCAGTACTTC,CASSPREVHEQYF
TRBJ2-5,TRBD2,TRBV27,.,TGTGCCAGCAGTTCTAGCGGGAGCGAGGGATGGCAAGAGACCCAGTACTTC,CASSSSGSEGWQETQYF
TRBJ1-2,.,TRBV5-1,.,TGCGCCAGCAGCTTGGCAATGGCAGGCTATGGCTACACCTTC,CASSLAMAGYGYTF
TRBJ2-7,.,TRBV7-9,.,TGTGCCAGCACGGGACATGGGGCGGCCGACTCCTACGAGCAGTACTTC,CASTGHGAADSYEQYF
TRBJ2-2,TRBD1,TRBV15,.,TGTGCCACCAGCCCCCCTTTGACAGGGGGCGCGGACACCGGGGAGCTGTTTTTT,CATSPPLTGGADTGELFF
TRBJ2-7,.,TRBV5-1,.,TGCGCCAGCAGCGTTGGGGCGGCTAGTGAGCAGTACTTC,CASSVGAASEQYF
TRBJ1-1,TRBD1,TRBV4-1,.,TGCGCCAGCAGCCAAGTTGGGACAGCGAACACTGAAGCTTTCTTT,CASSQVGTANTEAFF
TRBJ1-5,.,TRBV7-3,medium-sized,TGTGCCAGCAGCCCAGAGGGGGATTATCAGCCCCAGCATTTT,CASSPEGDYQPQHF
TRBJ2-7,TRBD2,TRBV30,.,TGCGCGGGGGGGGCCTACGAGCAGTACTTC,CAGGAYEQYF
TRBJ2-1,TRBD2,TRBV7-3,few,TGTGCCAGCAGCTTAGTGGCTAGCGGGGTTTACAATGAGCAGTTCTTC,CASSLVASGVYNEQFF
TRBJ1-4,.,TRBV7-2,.,TGTGCCAGCAGCTTAGATCCAGGGGCCAGTGAAAAACTGTTTTTT,CASSLDPGASEKLFF
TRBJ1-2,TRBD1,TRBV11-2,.,TGTGCCAGCAGCTTCGGGACAGGGGGCTACACCTTC,CASSFGTGGYTF
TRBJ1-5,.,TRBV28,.,TGTGCCAGCAGTCCGATAGACAGGATGTATCAGCCCCAGCATTTT,CASSPIDRMYQPQHF
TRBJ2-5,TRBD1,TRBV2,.,TGTGCCATCCACCCGGGACAGGGGGAGACCCAGTACTTC,CAIHPGQGETQYF
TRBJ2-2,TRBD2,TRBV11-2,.,TGTGCCAGCAGTCCTAGAGCGGGGGATCGCACCGGGGAGCTGTTTTTT,CASSPRAGDRTGELFF
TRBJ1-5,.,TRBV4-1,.,TGCGCCAGCTCGTTGAGTATGCAAAGCAATCAGCCCCAGCATTTT,CASSLSMQSNQPQHF
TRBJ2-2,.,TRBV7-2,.,TGTGCCAGCAGCTTAACGGGAGACACCGGGGAGCTGTTTTTT,CASSLTGDTGELFF
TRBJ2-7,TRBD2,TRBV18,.,TGTGCCAGCAGACGCCTAGCGGAGCTTGGGGAGCAGTACTTC,CASRRLAELGEQYF